This T cell receptor beta chain was sequenced in a study of T cell responses to AZD1222 COVID-19 vaccine. Some clones are missing from TCRdb's copy, which holds only in-frame ones; the method was immunoSEQ multiplex PCR. Of some 130,000 clones detected, 70% to 90% appear once; the ten largest clones hold roughly 1.7%. V gave up 4 bases and J gave up 4 bases, with 17 bases separating them. The germline V gene has CDR1 LGHDT and CDR2 YNNKEL (reference sequence). CDR3 length: 16 residues. The TCR was taken from an adult in good health. The chain recombines TRBV3-1 (or the pseudogene TRBV3-2) with TRBJ1-3; no firm D call. Sequencing was performed on peripheral blood, taken on day 0 of AZD1222 vaccination. CDR3 in amino acids: CASSPTSGVRGNTIYF. The DNA of the CDR3 is TGTGCCAGCAGCCCTACCTCCGGGGTAAGGGGAAACACCATATATTTT.